The entry below gives a single TCR beta chain sequence along with its context. Its binding antigen is unknown. This may be a read error: a much more frequent sequence differs by one nucleotide. To synthesize cDNA, template-switch 5'RACE was performed with a primer carrying a 10-nucleotide random unique molecular identifier so that each TCR transcript was tagged. Each sequencing run produced over 180 million TCR-beta sequences covering 15-18 subjects. The RNeasy kit was used to extract total RNA. Using the KAPA Real-time Library Amplification kit, TCR-beta VDJ regions were amplified with primers for the TCR constant region and the 5'RACE anchor. Sample indexes and Illumina adaptors were added in a first PCR, and a second PCR then increased library yield. After purification with Ampure beads, the TCR product of roughly 650 bp was size-selected on a 2% E-gel SizeSelection system. Library quality was checked on a Bioanalyzer, concentration was measured with Qubit, and libraries were quantified with the Kapa Library Quantification kit before pooling. Libraries were sequenced paired-end 2 x 150 bp on an Illumina HiSeq 2500. To increase sequence diversity, roughly 24-31% phiX was spiked into each library pool. Per the source publication's procedure: Quality-filtered reads were processed with the UMI-based MiGEC pipeline, which removed over 90% of raw TCR sequences during error correction. VDJ genes were aligned to IMGT germline references, and clonotypes were defined by unique CDR3 amino acid sequence plus V-J genes. VDJtools evaluated clonal expansion, Shannon diversity and CDR3 relatedness (CalcPairwiseDistances, ClusterSamples); CLCbio workbench built phylogenetic trees. Expanded clones were defined as having at least 8 unique UMIs, based on coefficient-of-variation modelling across technical triplicates. TCRdb reprocessed the public reads (quality trimming at Q25 with fastp, clone calling with MiXCR) and kept in-frame beta chains. CDR3 protein duplicates are merged, each entry listing the most common genes and DNA. TCRdb assigned the V and J calls; the authors' analysis was not used. The sample table lists fewer than 90,000 distinct CDR3 sequences, approximately 10% of them with a count of one. Clones ranked in the top ten supply around 2% of the sample.

From the cysteine up to the phenylalanine, the CDR3 has a length of 15 residues. The kept DNA is CDR3 alone, 45 bases in frame from the first base. Looking up the germline V gene (reference sequence) yields CDR1 MNHEY and CDR2 SMNVEV. The entry originates in a study of neurological immune-mediated disorders (dated by TCRdb to the late 2010s). Broadly, across the study: Peripheral blood TCR-beta repertoires from patients with HTLV-I-associated myelopathy (HAM/TSP), patients with multiple sclerosis, and healthy controls were compared in the study using UMI-based sequencing. Longitudinal samples, technical triplicates and paired sorted CD4+ and CD8+ T-cell subsets, alongside PBMC samples, were included among the approximately 99 TCR-beta libraries. The cohort was made up of about 65 subjects, consisting of roughly 14 HAM/TSP patients, 34 multiple sclerosis patients and about 20 healthy controls. Overall study results and their limits: TCR clonal expansion was greatest in HAM/TSP patients and smallest in MS patients, who ranked below even healthy controls. Across subjects, expanded clones never shared an identical CDR3 amino acid sequence, which suggests that the TCR-beta repertoires in every group were private.

Healthy controls were blood bank volunteers in Maryland, USA. For the unsorted PBMC libraries, 2 million PBMCs were stored in RNAlater at -80 degrees C until RNA extraction and were used to generate the libraries. Peripheral blood was subjected to Ficoll-Hypaque density gradient centrifugation to isolate PBMCs, which were then cryopreserved in liquid nitrogen. The TCR comes from a middle-aged man in good health. The chain joins TRBV27 to TRBJ2-7; TRBD1 lines up with 8 middle nucleotides. Input material: PBMCs. The nucleotide sequence reads TGTGCCAGCAGTTATAAGACAGGGGCCTCCTACGAGAAGTACTTC. It codes for CASSYKTGASYEKYF.